Listed below are T cell receptor beta chains from one sample, sequenced in a study of blood T cell repertoires in COVID-19. The assay was immunoSEQ multiplex PCR, and TCRdb's table has in-frame clones only and misses some. The table shows 140,000 to 150,000 clones, with around 78% occurring only once. Source material: peripheral blood. The receptors stem from a woman in her fifties or sixties with acute or convalescent COVID-19. Both conserved end residues are part of each CDR3. A D gene is named only where the DNA matches it firmly. Rows give clone size only sometimes, using once, few, many, or a class for an expanded clone.

clone size | J gene | V gene | D gene | CDR3 DNA | CDR3 protein
- | TRBJ1-4 | TRBV5-1 | TRBD1 | TGCGCCAGCAGCCCGGGAGGGACAGGGGTAACTAATGAAAAACTGTTTTTT | CASSPGGTGVTNEKLFF
once | TRBJ1-4 | TRBV19 | TRBD1 | TGTGCCAGTAGCTTTCCCGGGACAGGGAATGAAAAACTGTTTTTT | CASSFPGTGNEKLFF
- | TRBJ1-3 | TRBV28 | TRBD1 | TGTGCCAGCAGTTCCTCCGGGACAGGCAGGAGAAACACCATATATTTT | CASSSSGTGRRNTIYF
- | TRBJ1-2 | TRBV19 | TRBD1 | TGTGCCAGTAGGATACAGGGGAACTATGGCTACACCTTC | CASRIQGNYGYTF
- | TRBJ2-2 | TRBV18 | TRBD1 | TGTGCCAGCTCCCAGGGACAGGGTGACACCGGGGAGCTGTTTTTT | CASSQGQGDTGELFF
- | TRBJ1-1 | TRBV20-1 | - | TGCAGTGCCGCACCAGTCACTGAAGCTTTCTTT | CSAAPVTEAFF
- | TRBJ1-1 | TRBV27 | TRBD1 | TGTGCCAGCAGTTTGCAGGGGGCATACACTGAAGCTTTCTTT | CASSLQGAYTEAFF
- | TRBJ2-1 | TRBV19 | - | TGTGCCAGTAGATTGGGGCCTCGGAATGAGCAGTTCTTC | CASRLGPRNEQFF
once | TRBJ1-2 | TRBV3-1/TRBV3-2 | - | TGTGCCAGCAGCCAAGCAACTAACTATGGCTACACCTTC | CASSQATNYGYTF
- | TRBJ1-1 | TRBV19 | - | TGTGCCAGTATTCCACCCACCAGGACATACACTGAAGCTTTCTTT | CASIPPTRTYTEAFF
- | TRBJ2-3 | TRBV6-2/TRBV6-3 | TRBD2 | TGTGCCAGCAGTTACATAGCGGGAGTCGGGGATACGCAGTATTTT | CASSYIAGVGDTQYF
- | TRBJ1-5 | TRBV5-8 | - | TGTGCCAGCAGCTTAGGACAGCCAAGGAATCAGCCCCAGCATTTT | CASSLGQPRNQPQHF
- | TRBJ2-7 | TRBV27 | TRBD1 | TGTGCCAGCAGTTTCGGAGGGACAGGCCTCTACGAGCAGTACTTC | CASSFGGTGLYEQYF
- | TRBJ2-7 | TRBV6-5 | TRBD2 | TGTGCCAGCAGTTACCTAGCCGGGAGGGAGCAGTACTTC | CASSYLAGREQYF
- | TRBJ2-7 | TRBV28 | TRBD1 | TGTGCCAGCAGTTTCGGATGGGACAGGGCTGACGAGCAGTACTTC | CASSFGWDRADEQYF
- | TRBJ2-1 | TRBV7-3 | - | TGTGCCAGCAGCCCGTACGGTAAGGGGGAGCAGTTCTTC | CASSPYGKGEQFF
- | TRBJ1-1 | TRBV30 | - | TGTGCCTGGAGTGGGGGGCAATGGACTGAAGCTTTCTTT | CAWSGGQWTEAFF
- | TRBJ2-1 | TRBV10-2 | - | TGCGCCAGCGGGGTAGCGTCGTCCCTTCGGAGAAATGAGCAGTTCTTC | CASGVASSLRRNEQFF
- | TRBJ2-3 | TRBV10-3 | TRBD2 | TGTGCCACCCAACTAGCGGGAGGTACAGATACGCAGTATTTT | CATQLAGGTDTQYF
once | TRBJ2-1 | TRBV18 | TRBD2 | TGTGCCAGCTCCCCAATAGCGGGAGAGGGGGAGCAGTTCTTC | CASSPIAGEGEQFF
- | TRBJ2-7 | TRBV18 | - | TGTGCCAGCTCTGTCCTTCCAACACGGGGCTACGAGCAGTACTTC | CASSVLPTRGYEQYF
- | TRBJ1-5 | TRBV19 | TRBD1 | TGTGCCAGTAGTGTTCCGGGACAGCATCAGCCCCAGCATTTT | CASSVPGQHQPQHF
few | TRBJ1-1 | TRBV5-6 | TRBD1 | TGTGCCAGCAGCGGGGGGACAGGGCGAAACACTGAAGCTTTCTTT | CASSGGTGRNTEAFF
once | TRBJ1-2 | TRBV4-1 | - | TGCGCCAGCAGCCTCGGTGTCGGGGGAGTCTATGGCTACACCTTC | CASSLGVGGVYGYTF
once | TRBJ2-2 | TRBV30 | - | TGTGCCTGGGGGAGATCTGACACCGGGGAGCTGTTTTTT | CAWGRSDTGELFF
- | TRBJ2-1 | TRBV9 | TRBD2 | TGTGCCAGCAGCGTGGGGGTAGCGGGAGGGCCACACAATGAGCAGTTCTTC | CASSVGVAGGPHNEQFF
once | TRBJ2-6 | TRBV19 | - | TGTGCCAGTGCGAAGGGGTTTGAGTCTGGGGCCAACGTCCTGACTTTC | CASAKGFESGANVLTF
- | TRBJ1-2 | TRBV2 | - | TGTGCCAGCAGAGGACTACTCTATGGCTACACCTTC | CASRGLLYGYTF
- | TRBJ2-1 | TRBV5-1 | TRBD1 | TGCGCCAGCAGCGCCTGGGGGACAGGGGATATCTATGAGCAGTTCTTC | CASSAWGTGDIYEQFF
- | TRBJ2-1 | TRBV7-9 | TRBD2 | TGTGCCAGCAGCTTTCAACTAGCGGGAGTAAATGAGCAGTTCTTC | CASSFQLAGVNEQFF
once | TRBJ1-1 | TRBV9 | - | TGTGCCAGCAGCGTACGGGACACTGAAGCTTTCTTT | CASSVRDTEAFF
- | TRBJ2-5 | TRBV14 | - | TGTGCCAGCAGCCAAGACCCCTGGAGGGGTCCTGGCAGGTACCAAGAGACCCAGTACTTC | CASSQDPWRGPGRYQETQYF
once | TRBJ1-1 | TRBV5-1 | - | TGCGCCAGCAGCTTACAGAACACTGAAGCTTTCTTT | CASSLQNTEAFF
- | TRBJ1-1 | TRBV5-5 | - | TGTGCCAGCAGCTTGGCCAGCCCAGGGGCCGCTTTCTTT | CASSLASPGAAFF
- | TRBJ2-1 | TRBV24-1 | TRBD2 | TGTGCCACCAGGGGACTAGCGGGCAATGAGCAGTTCTTC | CATRGLAGNEQFF